The sequence of this T cell receptor beta chain was determined in a study of human T cells and chemical hapten exposure. Indicated time point: patch test 1, 2 weeks after DPC sensitization. The sample's treatment: therapeutic diphenylcyclopropenone sensitization with weekly scalp DPC. Blood was drawn before each patch test was applied. Study results and caveats: Donors were affected by alopecia, so their immune reaction might vary from that of healthy individuals. Expanded TCRs produced significantly more large CDR3 similarity clusters than controls did.

In TCRdb, the RACE reads were re-called with MiXCR into one record per CDR3 protein. Among around 380,000 distinct CDR3 sequences listed, roughly 4.8% were seen once. This clonotype was seen a handful of times. Its antigen is not known. The germline CDR1 and CDR2 sequences are SEHNR and FQNEAQ (reference sequence). The V end lost 4 bases, the J end lost 0 bases, and 12 bases lay between the germline ends. This CDR3 is built from 15 residues. The sequence was collected from a woman aged 45-65 years with alopecia areata. Some clones in this sample may be carry-over from other donors' samples. The V and J genes are TRBV7-9 and TRBJ2-5; weak D call: TRBD1 (5 bases). Sample: whole blood, taken in connection with sensitization to the hapten diphenylcyclopropenone (DPC). In DNA, the CDR3 is TGTGCCAGCAGCTACGGGCTAGGGGACCAAGAGACCCAGTACTTC. It translates to CASSYGLGDQETQYF.